This T cell receptor beta chain was sequenced for a study of cytomegalovirus exposure and HLA in healthy donors. Trimming removed 1 base from V and 1 base from J, with 6 bases in between. There are 14 residues in the CDR3. The germline CDR1 and CDR2 sequences are LNHDA and SQIVND (reference sequence). PCR used 60 Vbeta primers and 13 Jbeta primers. The repertoire was sequenced with immunoSEQ multiplex PCR; TCRdb's copy has only in-frame clones and lacks some. The sample holds about 140,000 clones, around 65% seen once. Notes on this clone: The antigen is not known.

Study results and caveats: The presence/absence work took it that sequencing depth was about the same across donors.

Sequencing input: PBMCs. The V and J genes are TRBV19 and TRBJ2-3; D uncertain. The source of this sequence is a male donor in good health and CMV-seronegative. The CDR3 sequence: CASSIGPGTDTQYF. The CDR3 DNA reads as TGTGCCAGTAGTATAGGTCCAGGCACAGATACGCAGTATTTT.